What follows describes a single T cell receptor (beta chain). Its antigen is unidentified. The data stem from a study of cytomegalovirus exposure and HLA in healthy donors. Study-wide results and caveats: Reports credit the classifier with highly specific, highly sensitive diagnosis of cytomegalovirus status.

Using immunoSEQ multiplex PCR, the repertoire was profiled, and TCRdb retains in-frame clones only, with some absent. The table has just under 75,000 clones, around 94% seen once. From germline, CDR1 is SGHNT and CDR2 YYREEE (reference sequence). The CDR3 loop spans 15 amino acids. The V and J ends lost 0 bases and 2 bases respectively, with 11 bases between them. This sequence was found in a woman aged 18-30 years in good health and CMV-seropositive. Sequenced: PBMCs. This chain links TRBV5-4 with TRBJ1-2; perhaps TRBD1 as D (5 bases). The CDR3: CASSLGPTANYGYTF. The CDR3 bases are TGTGCCAGCAGCTTGGGACCGACAGCGAACTATGGCTACACCTTC.